This T cell receptor (beta chain) emerged from a study of OX40 agonist ivuxolimab in advanced cancers. For the wider study: Ivuxolimab was a fully human IgG2 agonistic monoclonal antibody targeting the costimulatory receptor OX40 (CD134). Intravenous ivuxolimab was administered to patients every 2 weeks at six dose levels: 0.01, 0.1, 0.3, 1.5, 3 and 10 mg/kg. Of the approximately 50 dose-escalation patients, hepatocellular carcinoma was present in around 20, melanoma in approximately 15, renal cell carcinoma in 9 and head and neck cancer in 9. The dose-escalation cohort was around 83% male with a mean age of roughly 62 years, ranging from 23 to 79. Prior anti-PD-1, anti-PD-L1 or anti-CTLA-4 therapy was permitted, and approximately 40% of dose-escalation patients had received checkpoint inhibitors. Three dose-escalation patients achieved partial responses, one with hepatocellular carcinoma and two with cutaneous melanoma. Peripheral TCRbeta sequencing aimed to test whether ivuxolimab altered TCR sequence diversity and caused clonal T-cell expansion. The paper describes the monotherapy dose-escalation part (N ≈ 50 patients) of the phase I trial of ivuxolimab. What the research found in general, with its limitations: The antigen specificity of the clonally expanded peripheral T cells was not determined. Low levels of normalized T-cell clonal expansion were also seen in some patients who did not respond. After ivuxolimab, expanded clones were on average more numerous among CD8+ T cells than among CD4+ T cells. Clonal expansion of both CD4+ and CD8+ blood T cells was observed from baseline to week 6 at doses 0.1 to 3.0 mg/kg. In partial responders in the 0.1-3.0 mg/kg groups, normalized peripheral clonal expansion was found to be among the lowest, especially among CD8+ T cells.

A distance of 15 bases separates the germline ends of V and J, which lose 2 bases and 5 bases respectively. The CDR3 goes from the cysteine to the phenylalanine over 14 residues. Only CDR3 DNA is held: 42 bases, read in frame from base 1. Per the germline V gene (reference sequence), GTSNPN is the CDR1 and SVGIG is the CDR2. The trial excluded patients who had a history of autoimmune disease or were on systemic immunosuppression. Peripheral blood for TCR sequencing was collected from all dose cohorts at baseline, on cycle 4 day 1, and on cycle 7 day 1. The samples were taken from a phase I, first-in-human, multicenter, open-label dose-escalation trial of ivuxolimab. The trial enrolled adults with locally advanced or metastatic head and neck squamous cell, hepatocellular, melanoma or renal cell carcinoma. Before TCR sequencing, CD4+ T cells and CD8+ T cells from peripheral blood were sorted into separate populations.

Genomic DNA was extracted from sorted cells for sequencing of the TCRbeta CDR3 region. The immunoSEQ Assay was used for sequencing of TCRbeta CDR3 regions. TCRdb obtained this table from immuneACCESS and retained in-frame rearrangements with V and J assigned. These tables miss some clones; where compared with another copy, unresolved V genes account for less than half of the shortfall, and the remainder is unexplained. This sample comprises approximately 60,000 clones, over 80% of them detected only once. Jointly, the top ten make up 2.5% to 3% of the sample. This clone was observed a handful of times. No antigen is known for it. No much larger clone exists at a distance of one base, and base qualities are not known.

This specimen was CD4+ or CD8+ T cells sorted from blood, taken in a trial of the OX40 agonist ivuxolimab. Recombination connected TRBV30 to TRBJ1-2; a tentative D match to TRBD1 spans 5 bases. The source of this sequence is an adult with an advanced solid tumor such as melanoma, head and neck, liver or kidney cancer. The base sequence is TGTGCCTGGAGTTCACTCCAGGGTGGATATGGCTACACCTTC. This yields the protein CAWSSLQGGYGYTF.